Following are 17 T cell receptor beta chains from one sample sequenced in a study of cytotoxic CD8 clonotypes in ibrutinib-treated CLL. Some clones are missing from TCRdb's copy, which holds only in-frame ones; the method was immunoSEQ multiplex PCR. Counted here are 150,000 to 200,000 clones, around three quarters occurring once; the ten biggest clones make up about an eighth. The sequences come from PBMCs, collected after 24 months of ibrutinib treatment. These receptors originate from a human donor with chronic lymphocytic leukemia.

This rearrangement joins TRBV28 to TRBJ2-5; 11 nucleotides line up with TRBD2. The V gene's germline CDR1 is MDHEN and CDR2 SYDVKM. The CDR3 covers 18 residues. The V segment lost 6 bases and the J segment 1 base; nucleotides outside the gene matches: 13. In DNA, the CDR3 is TGTGCCAGCAGAAACGCCGGTAGCGGGAGGGAACTCCAAGAGACCCAGTACTTC. It specifies CASRNAGSGRELQETQYF.

CDR3 sequence reads: CASSFAERPDTQYF. The CDR3 region has the DNA TGCGCCAGCAGTTTTGCGGAGAGACCAGATACGCAGTATTTT. V and J are TRBV5-1 and TRBJ2-3; D is uncertain. Germline values: CDR1 SGHRS, CDR2 YFSETQ. Deletions cut 5 bases from V and 4 bases from J, with 14 bases between. This CDR3 spans 14 amino acids.

The chain recombines TRBV28 with TRBJ1-2; 7 bases agree with TRBD1. The CDR3 consists of 12 residues. J gave up 4 bases and V 10 bases, and 6 bases lay outside the gene matches. Germline values: CDR1 MDHEN, CDR2 SYDVKM. CDR3 nucleotides: TGTGCCATATACAGGGGTGGCTATGGCTACACCTTC. Residues: CAIYRGGYGYTF.

V usage is TRBV11-3 and J usage is TRBJ2-1; the D call may be TRBD1 or TRBD2 (5 bases each). There are 14 residues in the CDR3. V lost 5 bases, J lost 10 bases, and 18 bases lay in between. Germline V CDR1 and CDR2: SGHNT, YENEEA. The CDR3 is CASSTRDGASEQFF. CDR3 DNA: TGTGCCAGCAGCACGAGGGACGGGGCCTCGGAGCAGTTCTTC. Looking up the rest from reference TRBV11-3 and TRBJ2-1 gives the full variable domain: EAGVVQSPRYKIIEKKQPVAFWCNPISGHNTLYWYLQNLGQGPELLIRYENEEAVDDSQLPKDRFSAERLKGVDSTLKIQPAELGDSAVYLCASSTRDGASEQFFGPGTRLTVL.

The chain combines TRBV15 with TRBJ2-7; 8 nucleotides align to TRBD2. There are 14 residues in the CDR3. CDR1 is LNHNV, CDR2 YYDKDF, per germline (reference sequence). V lost 2 bases, J lost 5 bases, and 5 bases stayed unmatched. The CDR3 DNA reads TGTGCCACCAGCAGACGGGAGGGGACGAACGAGCAGTACTTC. It is translated as CATSRREGTNEQYF.

The chain uses TRBV5-6 and TRBJ2-7; D gene unclear. Germline lookup yields CDR1 SGHDT and CDR2 YYEEEE. The V end was cut by 4 bases, the J end by 2 bases, with 7 bases between. This CDR3 spans 12 amino acids. CDR3 residues: CASSRTTYEQYF. The DNA of the CDR3 is TGTGCCAGCAGCCGGACGACCTACGAGCAGTACTTC.

The chain is built from TRBV25-1 and TRBJ2-1; possibly TRBD2 for D (5 bases). Germline loops: CDR1 MGHDK, CDR2 SYGVNS. V was shortened by 0 bases and J by 7 bases, with 10 bases between the two germline ends. This CDR3 is 14 amino acids long. Here the CDR3 DNA reads TGTGCCAGCAGTGAATACGGGATGGAGAATGAGCAGTTCTTC. The encoded protein is CASSEYGMENEQFF.

This rearrangement joins TRBV7-9 to TRBJ2-3; D gene uncertain. The CDR3 contains 16 residues. Trimming left V 2 bases short and J 2 bases short, with 14 bases between. Germline assignment: CDR1 SEHNR and CDR2 FQNEAQ (reference sequence). CDR3 sequence: CASSLSSGLFTDTQYF. The CDR3 DNA follows: TGTGCCAGCAGCTTATCGTCCGGGTTATTCACAGATACGCAGTATTTT.

V usage is TRBV7-9 and J usage is TRBJ2-3, with D tentatively TRBD1 (5 bases). Looked up from germline, CDR1 is SEHNR and CDR2 is FQNEAQ (reference sequence). CDR3 length: 16 residues. V lost 3 bases and J lost 1, with 14 bases in between. In nucleotides, the CDR3 is TGTGCCAGCAGCTTTTATCATCAGGGTCGCACAGATACGCAGTATTTT. Translated: CASSFYHQGRTDTQYF.

This clone was detected only a few times. This same CDR3 is encoded by further DNA sequences in the sample. The rearrangement uses TRBV28 and TRBJ2-7; D not certain. Germline CDR1 reads MDHEN; CDR2 reads SYDVKM. The V and J ends lost 6 bases and 3 bases respectively, with 12 bases between them. The CDR3 length is 13 residues. The CDR3 coding sequence is TGTGCCAGCAGCCGTCTAGGAAGCTACGAGCAGTACTTC. This codes for CASSRLGSYEQYF.

This chain joins TRBV18 and TRBJ1-2; 7 bases agree with TRBD1. Per the germline V gene, CDR1 is KGHSH and CDR2 is LQKENI. This CDR3 contains 15 residues. V was pared by 3 bases and J by 3 bases, with 7 bases of the junction left unmatched. CDR3 in DNA: TGTGCCAGCTCACCGGCTCAGGGGGGTGACTATGGCTACACCTTC. This sequence encodes CASSPAQGGDYGYTF.

In nucleotides, the CDR3 is TGTGCCAGCACTATATCAGTCGGGGACGAGCAGTACTTC. Translated: CASTISVGDEQYF. J is TRBJ2-7 and V is TRBV7-8; tentatively, D is TRBD2 (5 bases). The CDR3 has 13 residues. CDR1 is SGHVS, CDR2 FQNEAQ, per germline. Trimming removed 7 bases from V and 5 bases from J, with 15 bases in between.

This clone was seen a few times. The chain combines TRBV11-2 with TRBJ1-1, with D perhaps TRBD1 (6 bases). The CDR3 has 14 residues. The germline V gene encodes CDR1 SGHAT and CDR2 FQNNGV. Trimming took 2 bases from V and 3 from J, leaving 10 bases between them. CDR3 sequence reads: CASSLTGGHTEAFF. DNA of the CDR3: TGTGCCAGCAGCTTAACCGGGGGGCACACTGAAGCTTTCTTT.

This chain links TRBV11-1 with TRBJ2-2, with a possible D match to TRBD2 (6 bases). Germline CDR1 and CDR2: SGHAT and FQDESV (reference sequence). V was cut by 5 bases and J by 4 bases, with 23 bases left in between. The CDR3 sequence is 18 residues long. The CDR3 sequence: CASSTPAAGGQGTGELFF. CDR3 nucleotides: TGTGCCAGCAGCACCCCGGCAGCGGGTGGACAAGGCACCGGGGAGCTGTTTTTT.

The chain is built from TRBV27 and TRBJ2-1; 12 bases map to TRBD2. The CDR3 has 14 residues. CDR1 MNHEY and CDR2 SMNVEV come from the germline V gene (reference sequence). Unmatched junction bases numbered 4, after V lost 4 bases and J lost 9 bases. The CDR3: CASSSLAGGSEQFF. The CDR3 coding sequence is TGTGCCAGCAGTTCTCTAGCGGGAGGGAGTGAGCAGTTCTTC.

The rearrangement joins TRBV19 to TRBJ2-7; 7 nucleotides line up with TRBD2. Germline values: CDR1 LNHDA, CDR2 SQIVND (reference sequence). The V and J ends lost 1 base and 3 bases, in that order; junction bases with no gene match: 3. This CDR3 has 14 amino acids. For the CDR3, the DNA is TGTGCCAGTAGTATAGGCGGGAGTAACTACGAGCAGTACTTC. It specifies CASSIGGSNYEQYF.

The chain uses TRBV28 and TRBJ2-7; no firm D call. The CDR3 consists of 15 residues. Trimming stripped 1 base from V and 2 bases from J, with 12 bases between. Germline CDR1 and CDR2: MDHEN and SYDVKM. CDR3 in amino acids: CASSLSGESPYEQYF. DNA of the CDR3: TGTGCCAGCAGTTTATCCGGCGAATCCCCCTACGAGCAGTACTTC.